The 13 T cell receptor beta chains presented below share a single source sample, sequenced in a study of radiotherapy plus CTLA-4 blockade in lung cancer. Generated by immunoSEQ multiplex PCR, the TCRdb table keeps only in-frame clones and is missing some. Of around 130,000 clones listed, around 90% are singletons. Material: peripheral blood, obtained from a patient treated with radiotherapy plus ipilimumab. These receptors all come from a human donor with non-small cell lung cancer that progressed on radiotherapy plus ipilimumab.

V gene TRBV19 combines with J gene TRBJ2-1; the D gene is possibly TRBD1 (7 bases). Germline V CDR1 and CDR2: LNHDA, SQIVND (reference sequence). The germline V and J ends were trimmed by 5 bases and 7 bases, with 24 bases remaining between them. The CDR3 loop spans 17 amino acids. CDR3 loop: CASSRGFSGQLKNEQFF. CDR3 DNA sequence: TGTGCCAGTAGTCGGGGGTTTTCGGGACAGCTTAAGAATGAGCAGTTCTTC.

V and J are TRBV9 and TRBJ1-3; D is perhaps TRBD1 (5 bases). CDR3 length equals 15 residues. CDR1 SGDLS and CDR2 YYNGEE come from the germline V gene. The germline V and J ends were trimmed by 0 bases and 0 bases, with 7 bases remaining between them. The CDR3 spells CASSVETDSGNTIYF. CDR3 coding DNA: TGTGCCAGCAGCGTAGAGACAGACTCTGGAAACACCATATATTTT. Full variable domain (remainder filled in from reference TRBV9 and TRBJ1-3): DSGVTQTPKHLITATGQRVTLRCSPRSGDLSVYWYQQSLDQGLQFLIQYYNGEERAKGNILERFSAQQFPDLHSELNLSSLELGDSALYFCASSVETDSGNTIYFGEGSWLTVV.

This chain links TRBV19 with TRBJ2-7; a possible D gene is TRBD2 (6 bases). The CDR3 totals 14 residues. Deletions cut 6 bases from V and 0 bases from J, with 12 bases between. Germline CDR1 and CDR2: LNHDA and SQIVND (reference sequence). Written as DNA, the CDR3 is TGTGCCAGTAGCTGGAACGGGGGCTCCTACGAGCAGTACTTC. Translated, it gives CASSWNGGSYEQYF. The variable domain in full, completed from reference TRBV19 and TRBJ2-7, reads DGGITQSPKYLFRKEGQNVTLSCEQNLNHDAMYWYRQDPGQGLRLIYYSQIVNDFQKGDIAEGYSVSREKKESFPLTVTSAQKNPTAFYLCASSWNGGSYEQYFGPGTRLTVT.

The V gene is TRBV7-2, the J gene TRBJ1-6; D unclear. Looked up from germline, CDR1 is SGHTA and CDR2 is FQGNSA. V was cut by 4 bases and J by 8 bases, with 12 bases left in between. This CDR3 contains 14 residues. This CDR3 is CASSYRGPDSPLHF. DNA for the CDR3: TGTGCCAGCAGCTACCGAGGTCCGGATTCACCCCTCCACTTT.

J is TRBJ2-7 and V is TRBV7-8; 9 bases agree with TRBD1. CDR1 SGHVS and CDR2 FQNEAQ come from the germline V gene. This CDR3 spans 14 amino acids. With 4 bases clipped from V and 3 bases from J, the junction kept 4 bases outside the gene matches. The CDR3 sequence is CASSYRGRDYEQYF. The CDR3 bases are TGTGCCAGCAGCTACAGGGGGCGTGACTACGAGCAGTACTTC.

CDR3 in amino acids: CASSLPRGGGLGYGYTF. In DNA form, the CDR3 reads TGTGCCAGCAGTTTACCCCGCGGTGGGGGACTTGGCTATGGCTACACCTTC. The V gene is TRBV28, the J gene TRBJ1-2, with D maybe TRBD1 (5 bases). V was trimmed by 2 bases and J by 4 bases, leaving 20 bases between them. This CDR3 comprises 17 residues. Germline V gives CDR1 MDHEN, CDR2 SYDVKM.

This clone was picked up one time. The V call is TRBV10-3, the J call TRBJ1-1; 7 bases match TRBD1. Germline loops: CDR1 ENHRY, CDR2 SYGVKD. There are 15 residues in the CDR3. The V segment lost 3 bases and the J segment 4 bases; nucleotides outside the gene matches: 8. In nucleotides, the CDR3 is TGTGCCATCAGTGAAAACGACAGGGTCTTCACTGAAGCTTTCTTT. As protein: CAISENDRVFTEAFF.

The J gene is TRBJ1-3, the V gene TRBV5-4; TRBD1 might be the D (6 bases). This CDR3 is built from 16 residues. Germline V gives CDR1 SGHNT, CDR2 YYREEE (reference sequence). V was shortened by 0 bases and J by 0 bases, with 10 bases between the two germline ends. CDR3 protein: CASSLGRDNSGNTIYF. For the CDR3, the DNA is TGTGCCAGCAGCTTGGGACGGGACAACTCTGGAAACACCATATATTTT.

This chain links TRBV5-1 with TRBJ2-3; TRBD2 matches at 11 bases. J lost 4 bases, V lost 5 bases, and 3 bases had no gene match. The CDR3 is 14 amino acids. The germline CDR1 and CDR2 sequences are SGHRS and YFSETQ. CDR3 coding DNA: TGCGCCAGCAGTGGGACTAGCGGTGCAGATACGCAGTATTTT. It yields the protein CASSGTSGADTQYF.

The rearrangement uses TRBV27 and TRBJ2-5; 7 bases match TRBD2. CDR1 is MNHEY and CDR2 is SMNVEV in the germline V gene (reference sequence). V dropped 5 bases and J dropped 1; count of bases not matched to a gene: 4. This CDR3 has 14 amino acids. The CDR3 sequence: CASSPRLAQETQYF. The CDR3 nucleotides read TGTGCCAGCAGTCCCAGACTAGCCCAAGAGACCCAGTACTTC.

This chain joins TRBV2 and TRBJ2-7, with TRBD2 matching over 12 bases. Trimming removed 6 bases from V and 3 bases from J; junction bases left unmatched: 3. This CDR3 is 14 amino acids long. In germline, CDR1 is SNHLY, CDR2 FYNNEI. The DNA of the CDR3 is TGTGCCAGCAGGCTAGCGGGAGGGAGCTACGAGCAGTACTTC. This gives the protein CASRLAGGSYEQYF.

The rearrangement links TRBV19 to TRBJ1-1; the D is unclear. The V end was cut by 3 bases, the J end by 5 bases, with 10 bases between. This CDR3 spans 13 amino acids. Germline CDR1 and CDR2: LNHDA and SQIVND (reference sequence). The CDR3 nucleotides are TGTGCCAGTAGTATTACGGGTACGACTGAAGCTTTCTTT. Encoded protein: CASSITGTTEAFF.

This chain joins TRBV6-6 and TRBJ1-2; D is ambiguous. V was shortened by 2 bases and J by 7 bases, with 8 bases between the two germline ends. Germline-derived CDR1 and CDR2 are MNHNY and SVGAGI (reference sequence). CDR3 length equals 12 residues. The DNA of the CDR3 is TGTGCCAGCAGTTACGCCGTACTTGGCTACACCTTC. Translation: CASSYAVLGYTF.